The source of this TCR beta chain is a study of blood T cell repertoires in COVID-19. Turning to the study itself: Collection of acute and convalescent COVID-19 samples took place in the United States, Italy and Spain. Nucleic acid was either cDNA or gDNA, and it came from T cells, B-cell-depleted T cells, or PBMCs.

Produced via immunoSEQ multiplex PCR; TCRdb's table is partial and in-frame only. The top ten hold about 1.2% of the sample, which has fewer than 200,000 clones, over 75% seen once. Material for sequencing was peripheral blood. The source is a man aged 55 to 70 who had recovered from COVID-19.

The CDR3, as DNA: TGTGCCAGCTCACCGGGGAGTGCTAACTATGGCTACACCTTC. Translation gives CASSPGSANYGYTF. The chain joins TRBV18 to TRBJ1-2; D remains ambiguous. V was cut by 3 bases and J by 0 bases, with 8 bases left in between. The CDR3 is 14 amino acids. Germline V gives CDR1 KGHSH, CDR2 LQKENI.